This is a list of T cell receptor beta chains from one sample in a study of T cells in Graves' hyperthyroidism and ophthalmopathy. TCRdb reanalysed the multiplex PCR reads using MiXCR and keeps one entry per CDR3 protein. The data contain around 300,000 distinct CDR3 sequences, approximately 14% of them singletons. What was sequenced was blood. The receptors here all came from a woman younger than 45 with Graves' hyperthyroidism. CDR3s include the opening cysteine and the closing phenylalanine or tryptophan. The order of the fields is J gene, clone size, V gene, D gene, CDR3 protein, CDR3 DNA. The D gene is left open where the match is weak. Clone size appears in some rows only: once, few, many, or a class for an expanded clone.

J: TRBJ2-7; size: few; V: TRBV29-1; D: TRBD1; CDR3: CSVLTGTGDYEQYF; DNA: TGCAGCGTGCTTACCGGGACAGGTGACTACGAGCAGTACTTC
J: TRBJ1-1; size: many; V: TRBV11-1; D: -; CDR3: CASSSAPLIMNTEAFF; DNA: TGTGCCAGCAGCTCCGCCCCCCTCATCATGAACACTGAAGCTTTCTTT
J: TRBJ1-5; size: few; V: TRBV9; D: -; CDR3: CASSVRIGTRILQPQHF; DNA: TGTGCCAGCAGCGTAAGGATAGGGACTCGAATCCTTCAGCCCCAGCATTTT
J: TRBJ2-5; size: many; V: TRBV7-9; D: -; CDR3: CASSSSRASLQETQYF; DNA: TGTGCCAGCAGCTCCAGTAGAGCCAGCCTTCAAGAGACCCAGTACTTC
J: TRBJ2-7; size: many; V: TRBV28; D: -; CDR3: CASKTYRESSYEQYF; DNA: TGTGCCAGCAAGACATACAGAGAGAGCTCCTACGAGCAGTACTTC
J: TRBJ2-1; size: -; V: TRBV29-1; D: -; CDR3: CSVVRTQVNEQFF; DNA: TGCAGCGTTGTAAGGACCCAGGTCAATGAGCAGTTCTTC
J: TRBJ2-1; size: many; V: TRBV20-1; D: -; CDR3: CSARVQGTGNNEQFF; DNA: TGCAGTGCTAGAGTTCAAGGGACGGGAAACAATGAGCAGTTCTTC
J: TRBJ2-3; size: many; V: TRBV19; D: TRBD2; CDR3: CAAQPAGGRTDTQYF; DNA: TGTGCCGCCCAACCGGCGGGAGGAAGGACAGATACGCAGTATTTT
J: TRBJ1-2; size: many; V: TRBV27; D: TRBD1; CDR3: CASSATGFNYGYTF; DNA: TGTGCCAGCAGTGCGACAGGGTTTAACTATGGCTACACCTTC
J: TRBJ1-2; size: few; V: TRBV28; D: -; CDR3: CASSPTGINYGYTF; DNA: TGTGCCAGCAGTCCCACGGGAATTAACTATGGCTACACCTTC
J: TRBJ2-3; size: few; V: TRBV7-8; D: TRBD2; CDR3: CASSPSPGLVGYTQYF; DNA: TGTGCCAGCAGCCCTTCGCCGGGACTAGTGGGGTATACGCAGTATTTT
J: TRBJ2-7; size: many; V: TRBV7-9; D: -; CDR3: CASSKPGTAPYEQYF; DNA: TGTGCCAGCAGCAAACCGGGAACAGCCCCCTACGAGCAGTACTTC
J: TRBJ2-1; size: many; V: TRBV24-1; D: TRBD2; CDR3: CATSDPTSGRKHEQFF; DNA: TGTGCCACCAGTGACCCGACTAGCGGGAGGAAACATGAGCAGTTCTTC
J: TRBJ2-7; size: few; V: TRBV3-1; D: -; CDR3: CASSQAGVEQYF; DNA: TGTGCCAGCAGCCAAGCGGGGGTCGAGCAGTACTTC
J: TRBJ2-4; size: many; V: TRBV12-3/TRBV12-4; D: -; CDR3: CASLRGPGNIQYF; DNA: TGTGCCAGTCTTCGGGGGCCGGGGAACATTCAGTACTTC
J: TRBJ2-5; size: many; V: TRBV6-1; D: TRBD1; CDR3: CASSWDRRSETQYF; DNA: TGTGCCAGCAGCTGGGACAGGCGATCGGAGACCCAGTACTTC
J: TRBJ2-7; size: many; V: TRBV15; D: -; CDR3: CATSSSTGSPYEQYF; DNA: TGTGCCACCAGCAGTTCCACAGGGAGCCCCTACGAGCAGTACTTC
J: TRBJ2-1; size: many; V: TRBV11-2; D: TRBD2; CDR3: CASSLVWTSGRNEQFF; DNA: TGTGCCAGCAGCTTAGTGTGGACTAGCGGGAGAAATGAGCAGTTCTTC
J: TRBJ1-5; size: -; V: TRBV7-9; D: -; CDR3: CASSPRGAGNQPQHF; DNA: TGTGCCAGCAGCCCTCGGGGGGCAGGCAATCAGCCCCAGCATTTT
J: TRBJ1-2; size: few; V: TRBV20-1; D: -; CDR3: CSARPGKISNYGYTF; DNA: TGCAGTGCTAGACCCGGGAAGATCTCAAACTATGGCTACACCTTC
J: TRBJ2-7; size: many; V: TRBV7-9; D: -; CDR3: CASSLDAGYEQYF; DNA: TGTGCCAGCAGCTTAGATGCGGGCTACGAGCAGTACTTC
J: TRBJ2-7; size: many; V: TRBV6-1; D: -; CDR3: CASRRDSSLVEQYF; DNA: TGTGCCAGCAGGAGAGACTCATCTCTGGTAGAGCAGTACTTC
J: TRBJ2-1; size: -; V: TRBV27; D: -; CDR3: CASSDGRDNEQFF; DNA: TGTGCCAGCAGTGACGGCAGGGACAATGAGCAGTTCTTC
J: TRBJ1-5; size: many; V: TRBV6-1; D: -; CDR3: CASTWDSNQPQHF; DNA: TGTGCCAGCACATGGGACAGCAATCAGCCCCAGCATTTT
J: TRBJ2-7; size: many; V: TRBV20-1; D: TRBD2; CDR3: CSASRLAGSYEQYF; DNA: TGCAGTGCTAGCCGACTAGCGGGAAGCTACGAGCAGTACTTC
J: TRBJ1-6; size: few; V: TRBV20-1; D: TRBD1; CDR3: CSARADRDRSYNSPLHF; DNA: TGCAGTGCTAGAGCTGATCGGGACAGGTCCTATAATTCACCCCTCCACTTT
J: TRBJ2-1; size: -; V: TRBV7-6; D: -; CDR3: CASSPGLASFDSYNEQFF; DNA: TGTGCCAGCAGTCCGGGACTCGCTTCCTTCGACTCCTACAATGAGCAGTTCTTC
J: TRBJ2-7; size: many; V: TRBV11-2; D: TRBD1; CDR3: CASSFPGTEGQEQYF; DNA: TGTGCCAGCAGCTTCCCCGGGACAGAAGGTCAAGAGCAGTACTTC